Detailed here is one T cell receptor (beta chain). Its antigen is still unknown. The conserved closing phenylalanine or tryptophan is absent in this CDR3, likely reflecting a read error. No DNA is shown, since the ends of the CDR3 on it are uncertain; the CDR3 is the one TCRdb lists. The CDR3 is 10 residues long, ends included. Quantitative 5'-RACE with molecular barcodes produced the TCR beta libraries. TCRdb itself ran the 5' RACE reads through MiXCR, one entry per CDR3 protein. The sample has some 130,000 distinct CDR3 sequences; over 15% are singletons. The sample originates from a study of CD8 T cells in ankylosing spondylitis. Overall study results and limits: Seemingly distinctive of ankylosing spondylitis blood was a TCR beta motif formed by eight highly homologous variants. Within matched ankylosing spondylitis synovial fluid, disease-linked clones were reportedly significantly enriched. The authors found the disease-linked clones to be CD8+ and relatively rare in peripheral blood. In the blood and synovial fluid of reactive arthritis, some motif variants had been previously reported.

Sequenced: blood, either unsorted or a sorted T cell fraction (not recorded which). The chain combines TRBV12-3 or TRBV12-4 with TRBJ2-5; the D call of TRBD1 is as the table states it, not checked on the DNA. The clonotype comes from a male donor with ankylosing spondylitis. CDR3 region: CASNSRDSAS.